Below, 20 T cell receptor beta chains from the same sample are listed, as sequenced in a study of identical twins. TCRdb recomputed calls from the 5' RACE reads with MiXCR, one row per CDR3 protein. The sample includes fewer than 350,000 distinct CDR3 sequences, about 8% of them seen just once. The data were also submitted as part of a second study, on yellow fever vaccine responses in identical twins.

Sample: memory (CD45RO+) T cells sorted from blood. The receptors here all came from a woman in her late teens or twenties in good health.

This clonotype was counted a single time. The chain couples TRBV2 to TRBJ2-5, with D perhaps TRBD1 or TRBD2 (5 bases each). The germline V gene has CDR1 SNHLY and CDR2 FYNNEI. V was cut by 4 bases and J by 5 bases, with 11 bases left in between. The CDR3 runs to 13 residues. In DNA, the CDR3 is TGTGCCAGCAGTGTTGCGTGGGGGGAGACCCAGTACTTC. Translation gives CASSVAWGETQYF.

The J gene is TRBJ2-1, the V gene TRBV9; 7 bases align to TRBD2. The CDR3 spans 16 residues. CDR1 is SGDLS, CDR2 YYNGEE, per germline. V lost 4 bases to trimming and J lost 3 bases; unmatched junction nucleotides: 10. The CDR3 nucleotides are TGTGCCAGCAGCACCCGCGGGGGTGGGATCTACAATGAGCAGTTCTTC. It specifies CASSTRGGGIYNEQFF. Full variable domain (outside the CDR3, taken from reference TRBV9 and TRBJ2-1): DSGVTQTPKHLITATGQRVTLRCSPRSGDLSVYWYQQSLDQGLQFLIQYYNGEERAKGNILERFSAQQFPDLHSELNLSSLELGDSALYFCASSTRGGGIYNEQFFGPGTRLTVL.

This clonotype occurred many times. The chain links TRBV20-1 to TRBJ2-1, with 12 nucleotides matching TRBD2. V trimming: 5 bases; J trimming: 7 bases; junction bases outside the gene matches: 9. The CDR3 is made up of 15 amino acids. Per germline, CDR1 DFQATT and CDR2 SNEGSKA (reference sequence). The CDR3 here is CSAGATSGGGNEQFF. CDR3 bases: TGCAGTGCTGGAGCGACTAGCGGGGGAGGGAATGAGCAGTTCTTC.

This clonotype has a count of ten or more. V usage is TRBV25-1 and J usage is TRBJ2-3; TRBD2 might be the D (7 bases). V was pared by 0 bases and J by 4 bases, with 17 bases between. CDR3 length: 17 residues. The germline V gene has CDR1 MGHDK and CDR2 SYGVNS. The DNA for the CDR3 is TGTGCCAGCAGTGAATATATGGGGGGGCGCCGGTCAGATACGCAGTATTTT. Amino acid sequence: CASSEYMGGRRSDTQYF.

This clonotype was seen repeatedly, ten times or more. The chain recombines TRBV7-2 with TRBJ2-7, with TRBD2 identical over 8 bases. V was pared by 1 base and J by 3 bases, with 11 bases of the junction left unmatched. The CDR3 contains 17 residues. The germline gives CDR1 SGHTA, CDR2 FQGNSA. The CDR3 DNA sequence: TGTGCCAGCAGCTTAGGAGTATTAACTAGCGGTCTCTACGAGCAGTACTTC. Its translation is CASSLGVLTSGLYEQYF.

The chain joins TRBV11-3 to TRBJ2-3, with TRBD2 matching over 9 bases. The CDR3 consists of 16 residues. CDR1 is SGHNT, CDR2 YENEEA, per germline. With 4 bases clipped from V and 6 bases from J, the junction kept 11 bases outside the gene matches. The CDR3 DNA reads as TGTGCCAGCAGCTGGGCGGGTAGCGGGAGTTCGGATACGCAGTATTTT. Translating gives CASSWAGSGSSDTQYF.

V usage is TRBV25-1 and J usage is TRBJ2-5; D call uncertain. There are 15 residues in the CDR3. The germline CDR1 and CDR2 sequences are MGHDK and SYGVNS. V was pared by 6 bases and J by 3 bases, with 17 bases between. CDR3 sequence reads: CASSDPIGHKETQYF. CDR3 DNA sequence: TGTGCCAGCAGCGACCCCATCGGCCATAAAGAGACCCAGTACTTC.

The rearrangement links TRBV11-2 to TRBJ2-7; 13 bases match TRBD2. The CDR3 is 16 amino acids. The J segment lost 0 bases and the V segment lost 5 bases, leaving 4 bases of the junction unmatched. CDR1 SGHAT and CDR2 FQNNGV come from the germline V gene. The CDR3 DNA sequence: TGTGCCAGCAGCAGGGGACTAGCGGGGACCTCCTACGAGCAGTACGTC. It encodes CASSRGLAGTSYEQYV.

This clonotype was observed many times. The rearrangement joins TRBV2 to TRBJ2-7, with a tentative D call TRBD2 (6 bases). V lost 10 bases to trimming and J lost 0 bases, with 13 bases between them. The CDR3 spans 13 residues. Looked up from germline, CDR1 is SNHLY and CDR2 is FYNNEI. The CDR3 DNA follows: TGTGCCAACCGACGGGAGTTCTCCTACGAGCAGTACTTC. Protein: CANRREFSYEQYF. Filled out from reference TRBV2 and TRBJ2-7, the complete variable domain reads EPEVTQTPSHQVTQMGQEVILRCVPISNHLYFYWYRQILGQKVEFLVSFYNNEISEKSEIFDDQFSVERPDGSNFTLKIRSTKLEDSAMYFCANRREFSYEQYFGPGTRLTVT.

The genes are TRBV20-1 and TRBJ2-5; possibly TRBD1 or TRBD2 for D (6 bases each). V was trimmed by 4 bases and J by 5 bases, leaving 20 bases between them. Germline-derived CDR1 and CDR2 are DFQATT and SNEGSKA (reference sequence). There are 15 residues in the CDR3. CDR3 DNA sequence: TGCAGTGCTATGGGGGGCTGGGGTAGCTTGGAGACCCAGTACTTC. Residues: CSAMGGWGSLETQYF.

The chain carries TRBV13 and TRBJ1-6; D unclear. Germline V CDR1 and CDR2: PRHDT, FYEKMQ (reference sequence). The CDR3 loop spans 13 amino acids. Trimming left V 2 bases short and J 9 bases short, with 8 bases between. CDR3 sequence reads: CASSLKGISPLHF. The CDR3 DNA reads as TGTGCCAGCAGCTTAAAGGGAATTTCACCCCTCCACTTT.

This clonotype showed up many times. V is TRBV6-5 and J is TRBJ1-1, with TRBD1 matching 7 bases. The germline V gene has CDR1 MNHEY and CDR2 SVGAGI. V was pared by 2 bases and J by 11 bases, with 14 bases of the junction left unmatched. The CDR3 is made up of 15 amino acids. The CDR3 DNA sequence: TGTGCCAGCAGTTACACTGGGGACAGCGCCTTTCCCGCTTTCTTT. Translating it yields CASSYTGDSAFPAFF.

In the case of this clonotype: One end of the junction does not line up with germline, which may come from a read error. This chain links TRBV4-1 with TRBJ2-3; 9 nucleotides line up with TRBD2. Germline loops: CDR1 MGHRA, CDR2 YSYEKL. This CDR3 has 20 amino acids. For the CDR3, the DNA is TGCGCCAGCTGCCAAGAATTCACCACTACCGGGACTAGCAGCACAGATACGCAGTATTTT. This gives the protein CASCQEFTTTGTSSTDTQYF.

This clonotype was seen once. This may arise from a read error, as a much more abundant clone is one base away. The J gene is TRBJ2-5, the V gene TRBV29-1; 7 bases agree with TRBD1. V shed 6 bases, J shed 5 bases, and the junction held 12 bases outside the gene matches. The length of the CDR3 is 14 residues. Looked up from germline, CDR1 is SQVTM and CDR2 is ANQGSEA. This CDR3 reads CSVVRQGDGETQYF. CDR3 bases: TGCAGCGTAGTCAGACAGGGAGATGGGGAGACCCAGTACTTC.

This clonotype has a handful of counts. This chain joins TRBV6-1 and TRBJ2-1; 9 nucleotides match TRBD1. Trimming at V came to 8 bases and at J to 3 bases, leaving 14 bases not matched to a gene. The germline V gene has CDR1 MNHNS and CDR2 SASEGT. The CDR3 covers 17 residues. The CDR3 sequence: CASRLAQGAGFYNEQFF. CDR3 coding DNA: TGTGCCAGCCGGCTTGCACAGGGGGCTGGTTTCTACAATGAGCAGTTCTTC.

A few counts support this clonotype. The CDR3 sequence is CASSYAGVNTEAFF. The CDR3 DNA sequence: TGTGCCAGCAGTTACGCCGGGGTGAACACTGAAGCTTTCTTT. This sequence joins TRBV6-5 and TRBJ1-1; D is unresolved. Trimming cost V 2 bases and J 0 bases, with 7 bases left between them. Germline assignment: CDR1 MNHEY and CDR2 SVGAGI. The CDR3 runs 14 residues.

The chain combines TRBV5-1 with TRBJ1-2, with D unresolved. The CDR3 sequence is 14 residues long. Germline values: CDR1 SGHRS, CDR2 YFSETQ. Trimming took 4 bases from V and 8 from J, leaving 18 bases between them. CDR3 sequence (DNA): TGCGCCAGCAGCGCGGAGGCCTCGAGCTGGGGCTACACCTTC. Translation: CASSAEASSWGYTF.

In this sample, this clonotype turned up many times. V usage is TRBV12-3 or TRBV12-4 and J usage is TRBJ2-3; 9 nucleotides agree with TRBD2. This CDR3 comprises 15 residues. The trim removed 5 bases at V and 4 bases at J, leaving 7 bases unmatched. In DNA, the CDR3 is TGTGCCAGCAGTCCCGGCGGGGGGGTTGCAGATACGCAGTATTTT. Its translation: CASSPGGGVADTQYF.

This clonotype was counted many times. The chain employs TRBV7-8 and TRBJ1-4; no definite D call. The CDR3 runs 16 residues. The germline V gene encodes CDR1 SGHVS and CDR2 FQNEAQ. The V end lost 1 base, the J end lost 7 bases, and 16 bases lay between the germline ends. CDR3 residues: CASSLERLLSGEKLFF. The CDR3 DNA reads as TGTGCCAGCAGCTTAGAGAGATTACTCTCGGGTGAAAAACTGTTTTTT.

This clonotype was recorded at least ten times. This sequence joins TRBV5-5 and TRBJ1-2; 10 positions agree with TRBD1. The CDR3 length is 14 residues. V shed 5 bases, J shed 11 bases, and the junction held 12 bases outside the gene matches. Germline V gives CDR1 SGHKS, CDR2 YYEKEE (reference sequence). CDR3 sequence: CASRTAGQGVRYTF. CDR3 bases: TGTGCCAGCAGGACGGCCGGACAGGGGGTGCGGTACACCTTC.